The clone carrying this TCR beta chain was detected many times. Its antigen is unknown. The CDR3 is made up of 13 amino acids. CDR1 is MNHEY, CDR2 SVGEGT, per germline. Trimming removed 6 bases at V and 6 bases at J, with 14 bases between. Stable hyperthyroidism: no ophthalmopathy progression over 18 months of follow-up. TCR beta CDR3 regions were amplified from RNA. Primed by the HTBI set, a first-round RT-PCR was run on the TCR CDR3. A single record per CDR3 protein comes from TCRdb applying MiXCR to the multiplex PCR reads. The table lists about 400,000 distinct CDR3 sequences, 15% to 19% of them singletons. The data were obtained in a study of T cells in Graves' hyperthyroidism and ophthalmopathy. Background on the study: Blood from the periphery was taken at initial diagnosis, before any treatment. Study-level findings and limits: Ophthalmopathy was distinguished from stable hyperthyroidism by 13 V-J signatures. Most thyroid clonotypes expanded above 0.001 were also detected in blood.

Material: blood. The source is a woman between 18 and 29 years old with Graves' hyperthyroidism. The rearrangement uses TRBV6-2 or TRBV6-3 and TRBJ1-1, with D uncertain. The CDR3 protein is CASSPPMWSEAFF. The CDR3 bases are TGTGCCAGCAGCCCCCCGATGTGGTCTGAAGCTTTCTTT.